This is a list of T cell receptor beta chains from one sample in a study of T cells in Graves' hyperthyroidism and ophthalmopathy. TCRdb redid the calling of the multiplex PCR reads with MiXCR, one entry per CDR3 protein. The profile shows roughly 300,000 distinct CDR3 sequences, around 20% of them singletons. Sequenced sample: blood. These receptors were taken from a woman in her fifties or sixties with Graves' hyperthyroidism. Each CDR3 is given with its conserved first and last residue. The D gene is left open where the match is weak. Part of the rows lack a size; the others show once, few, many or a class for expanded clones.

j_call v_call d_call clone_size cdr3_aa cdr3_nt
TRBJ2-3 TRBV15 . many CATSRDRRGGTDTQYF TGTGCCACCAGCAGAGATCGCAGGGGCGGGACAGATACGCAGTATTTT
TRBJ1-3 TRBV6-2/TRBV6-3 . . CASSYSRPAGNTIYF TGTGCCAGCAGTTACAGCAGGCCGGCTGGAAACACCATATATTTT
TRBJ2-1 TRBV6-2/TRBV6-3 . few CASRFGTFKSNEQFF TGTGCCAGCAGGTTCGGGACATTCAAAAGCAATGAGCAGTTCTTC
TRBJ2-7 TRBV5-1 . few CASSLSVGSHEQYF TGCGCCAGCAGCTTGTCGGTAGGGAGCCACGAGCAGTACTTC
TRBJ2-5 TRBV28 . many CASSGTKGEETQYF TGTGCCAGCAGTGGAACTAAAGGAGAAGAGACCCAGTACTTC
TRBJ2-1 TRBV6-1 TRBD2 many CASSSGGAWENEQFF TGTGCCAGCAGTAGCGGGGGGGCCTGGGAGAATGAGCAGTTCTTC
TRBJ2-5 TRBV7-9 TRBD1 few CASSYFTGGWQETQYF TGTGCCAGCAGCTATTTTACAGGGGGCTGGCAAGAGACCCAGTACTTC
TRBJ1-2 TRBV20-1 TRBD1 . CSARDQTGGLYGYTF TGCAGTGCTAGGGATCAGACAGGGGGCCTCTATGGCTACACCTTC
TRBJ1-2 TRBV18 . . CASSPGPGGGYTF TGTGCCAGCTCACCGGGTCCGGGTGGCGGCTACACCTTC
TRBJ2-5 TRBV6-1 . many CASSTDIGAKETQYF TGTGCCAGCAGTACCGACATTGGGGCAAAAGAGACCCAGTACTTC
TRBJ1-6 TRBV6-6 . many CASSYGDSPLHF TGTGCCAGCAGTTACGGGGATTCACCCCTCCACTTT
TRBJ1-2 TRBV29-1 . many CSVESRFGYTF TGCAGCGTTGAATCGCGGTTCGGCTACACCTTC
TRBJ2-1 TRBV19 . . CASSTEMRGYSYNEQFF TGTGCCAGTAGTACAGAGATGCGGGGTTACTCCTACAATGAGCAGTTCTTC
TRBJ2-3 TRBV15 . . CATSRAGTSTDTQYF TGTGCCACCAGCAGAGCGGGAACTAGCACAGATACGCAGTATTTT
TRBJ2-5 TRBV7-9 . few CASSLLGPPQETQYF TGTGCCAGCAGCTTACTAGGACCCCCACAAGAGACCCAGTACTTC
TRBJ1-5 TRBV19 TRBD1 few CASIRRGLNQPQHF TGTGCCAGTATTCGCAGGGGGCTCAATCAGCCCCAGCATTTT
TRBJ1-2 TRBV7-9 . few CASSLEGGNYGYTF TGTGCCAGCAGCTTAGAGGGGGGGAACTATGGCTACACCTTC
TRBJ1-6 TRBV9 TRBD1 . CASSVSQGVGSPLHF TGTGCCAGCAGCGTTTCGCAGGGGGTAGGTTCACCCCTCCACTTT
TRBJ1-1 TRBV11-2 TRBD1 many CASSLGQGANTEAFF TGTGCCAGCAGCTTAGGCCAGGGGGCGAACACTGAAGCTTTCTTT
TRBJ2-1 TRBV3-1 . . CASSPPSIEQFF TGTGCCAGCAGCCCCCCTAGCATTGAGCAGTTCTTC
TRBJ1-1 TRBV10-3 . many CAISENRAGTEAFF TGTGCCATCAGTGAAAACAGGGCAGGCACTGAAGCTTTCTTT
TRBJ2-2 TRBV10-2 TRBD2 . CASRDSGGNTGELFF TGCGCCAGCAGGGATAGCGGGGGAAACACCGGGGAGCTGTTTTTT
TRBJ2-1 TRBV10-3 . few CAISKGGGASYNEQFF TGTGCCATCAGTAAGGGAGGCGGGGCCTCCTACAATGAGCAGTTCTTC
TRBJ2-1 TRBV29-1 . . CSVSLGGGSYYRNEQFF TGCAGCGTTTCCCTGGGTGGAGGTTCTTACTATAGGAATGAGCAGTTCTTC
TRBJ1-4 TRBV12-3/TRBV12-4 . . CASSARTNEKLFF TGTGCCAGCAGCGCGCGCACTAATGAAAAACTGTTTTTT
TRBJ1-3 TRBV2 . . CASSEMRNTIYF TGTGCCAGCAGTGAGATGAGAAACACCATATATTTT
TRBJ2-3 TRBV5-5 TRBD1 many CASKGQAADTQYF TGTGCCAGCAAGGGACAGGCAGCAGATACGCAGTATTTT
TRBJ2-1 TRBV12-3/TRBV12-4 . many CASSRGTYNEQFF TGTGCCAGCAGCCGCGGGACCTACAATGAGCAGTTCTTC
TRBJ2-3 TRBV20-1 TRBD2 . CSASLSGNRDTQYF TGCAGTGCTAGTCTAAGCGGGAATAGAGATACGCAGTATTTT
TRBJ2-1 TRBV3-1 . many CASSRHPSQRDKNDEQFF TGTGCCAGCAGCCGACACCCCTCCCAGCGGGACAAGAACGATGAGCAGTTCTTC
TRBJ1-4 TRBV3-1 . many CASSHLGDSPNEKLFF TGTGCCAGCAGCCACTTGGGGGATTCGCCTAATGAAAAACTGTTTTTT
TRBJ2-3 TRBV20-1 . many CSASGWASTDTQYF TGCAGTGCTAGTGGGTGGGCAAGCACAGATACGCAGTATTTT
TRBJ2-3 TRBV27 . many CASSAEWTVRRTDTQYF TGTGCCAGCAGTGCCGAATGGACAGTCAGACGCACAGATACGCAGTATTTT
TRBJ2-3 TRBV6-1 TRBD2 many CASRSGGITDTQYF TGTGCCAGCAGGAGCGGGGGCATCACAGATACGCAGTATTTT
TRBJ2-1 TRBV11-2 TRBD2 many CASSLAMSQGEGPGNEQFF TGTGCCAGCAGCTTAGCCATGTCACAAGGGGAGGGTCCGGGCAATGAGCAGTTCTTC
TRBJ2-1 TRBV24-1 TRBD2 . CATSDRGTSGGYNEQFF TGTGCCACCAGTGATCGAGGAACTAGCGGGGGTTACAATGAGCAGTTCTTC
TRBJ2-3 TRBV2 . many CASRMSLTSTDTQYF TGTGCCAGCAGGATGAGTTTAACTAGCACAGATACGCAGTATTTT
TRBJ1-1 TRBV20-1 . . CEGVLNTEAFF TGCGAAGGGGTACTGAACACTGAAGCTTTCTTT
TRBJ1-5 TRBV19 . . CASSRAESWPQHF TGTGCCAGTAGTAGGGCGGAATCCTGGCCCCAGCATTTT
TRBJ1-3 TRBV11-2 . many CASSSAGNTIYF TGTGCCAGCAGCTCGGCTGGAAACACCATATATTTT
TRBJ1-5 TRBV18 . many CASSPPGRNQPQHF TGTGCCAGCTCACCACCGGGCAGGAATCAGCCCCAGCATTTT
TRBJ1-3 TRBV11-2 . many CASSLGLRRVGNTIYF TGTGCCAGCAGCTTAGGCCTCAGGCGAGTTGGAAACACCATATATTTT
TRBJ1-3 TRBV6-5 . once CASSYSTPPGNTIYF TGTGCCAGCAGTTACTCGACCCCTCCAGGAAACACCATATATTTT
TRBJ2-5 TRBV15 . . CATSSGAQETQYF TGTGCCACCAGCTCCGGGGCCCAAGAGACCCAGTACTTC
TRBJ2-1 TRBV3-1 TRBD2 . CASSQGSTSGRVEQFF TGTGCCAGCAGCCAAGGCTCGACTAGCGGGAGGGTTGAGCAGTTCTTC
TRBJ1-2 TRBV7-9 . few CASSPIDYGYTF TGTGCCAGCAGCCCAATAGACTATGGCTACACCTTC
TRBJ1-1 TRBV20-1 . many CSAPGIHAEAFF TGCAGTGCTCCCGGCATACACGCTGAAGCTTTCTTT
TRBJ1-4 TRBV3-1 . many CASSQGIGPREGKLFF TGTGCCAGCAGCCAAGGAATTGGCCCGCGGGAGGGAAAACTGTTTTTT
TRBJ2-3 TRBV20-1 TRBD2 many CSAYSGASTDTQYF TGCAGTGCTTACAGCGGGGCTAGCACAGATACGCAGTATTTT
TRBJ1-5 TRBV6-1 . many CASSPNSNQPQHF TGTGCCAGCAGTCCGAATAGCAATCAGCCCCAGCATTTT
TRBJ1-2 TRBV25-1 TRBD1 . CASQGQGLIGYTF TGTGCCAGCCAGGGACAGGGCCTTATTGGCTACACCTTC
TRBJ2-3 TRBV29-1 . few CSVEPPNSADTQYF TGCAGCGTTGAACCCCCAAACTCCGCAGATACGCAGTATTTT
TRBJ2-7 TRBV12-3/TRBV12-4 TRBD2 many CATQSASGSYEQYF TGTGCCACCCAGTCGGCTAGCGGATCCTACGAGCAGTACTTC
TRBJ2-4 TRBV4-1 . . CASSQDQIAKNIQYF TGCGCCAGCAGCCAAGATCAAATAGCCAAAAACATTCAGTACTTC
TRBJ1-5 TRBV15 . few CATSRGRASNQPQHF TGTGCCACCAGCAGAGGCAGGGCTAGCAATCAGCCCCAGCATTTT
TRBJ2-7 TRBV7-9 . . CASSPGQGNEQYF TGTGCCAGCAGCCCCGGGCAGGGGAACGAGCAGTACTTC
TRBJ2-7 TRBV14 . many CASSRNSYEQYF TGTGCCAGCAGTCGGAACTCCTACGAGCAGTACTTC
TRBJ2-3 TRBV2 TRBD1 once CASSEDRGDSDTQYF TGTGCCAGCAGTGAGGACAGGGGAGACTCAGATACGCAGTATTTT
TRBJ2-5 TRBV7-6 . few CASSFGGTQETQYF TGTGCCAGCAGCTTTGGCGGGACTCAAGAGACCCAGTACTTC